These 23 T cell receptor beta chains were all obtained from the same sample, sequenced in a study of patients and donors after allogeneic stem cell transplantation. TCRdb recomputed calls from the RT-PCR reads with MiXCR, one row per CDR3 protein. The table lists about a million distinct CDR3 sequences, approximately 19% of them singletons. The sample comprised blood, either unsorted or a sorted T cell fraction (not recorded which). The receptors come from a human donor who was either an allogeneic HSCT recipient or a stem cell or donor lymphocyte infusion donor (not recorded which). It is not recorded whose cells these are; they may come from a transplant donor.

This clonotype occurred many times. The CDR3 nucleotides read TGCAGCGTTGAGGGCAGGGATGTGAACACTGAAGCTTTCTTT. As protein: CSVEGRDVNTEAFF. The chain joins TRBV29-1 to TRBJ1-1; D perhaps matches TRBD1 (5 bases). Between the trimmed V and J ends, which lost 3 bases and 0 bases, there was a span of 11 bases. Germline V lookup: CDR1 SQVTM, CDR2 ANQGSEA. This CDR3 is 14 amino acids long.

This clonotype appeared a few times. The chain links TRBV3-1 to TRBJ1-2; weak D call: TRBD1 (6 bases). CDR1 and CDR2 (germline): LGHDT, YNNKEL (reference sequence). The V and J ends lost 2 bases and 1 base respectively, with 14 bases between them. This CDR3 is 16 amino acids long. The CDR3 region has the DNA TGTGCCAGCAGCCAAACGAAGGGGGGGGGTAACTATGGCTACACCTTC. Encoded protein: CASSQTKGGGNYGYTF.

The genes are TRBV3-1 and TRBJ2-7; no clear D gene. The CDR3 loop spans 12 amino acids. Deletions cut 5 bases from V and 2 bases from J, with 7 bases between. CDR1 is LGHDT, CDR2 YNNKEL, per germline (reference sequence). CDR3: CASSATPYEQYF. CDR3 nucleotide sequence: TGTGCCAGCAGCGCAACTCCCTACGAGCAGTACTTC.

Here the CDR3 reads CASSYSLAYTYEQYF. The CDR3 DNA follows: TGTGCCAGCAGTTACTCACTAGCGTATACCTACGAGCAGTACTTC. The V gene is TRBV6-2 or TRBV6-3, the J gene TRBJ2-7; TRBD2 matches at 7 bases. This CDR3 contains 15 residues. Trimming at V came to 0 bases and at J to 2 bases, leaving 4 bases not matched to a gene. In germline, CDR1 is MNHEY, CDR2 SVGEGT.

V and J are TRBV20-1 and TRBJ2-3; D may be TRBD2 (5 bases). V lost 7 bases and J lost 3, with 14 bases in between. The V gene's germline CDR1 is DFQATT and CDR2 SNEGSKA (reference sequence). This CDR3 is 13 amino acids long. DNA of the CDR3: TGCAGTGATGCGGGCTTCCGGACAGATACGCAGTATTTT. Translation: CSDAGFRTDTQYF.

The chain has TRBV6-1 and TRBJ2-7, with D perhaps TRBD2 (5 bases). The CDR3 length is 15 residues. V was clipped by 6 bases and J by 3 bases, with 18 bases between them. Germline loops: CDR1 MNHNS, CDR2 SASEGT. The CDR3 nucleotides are TGTGCCAGCAGCGCGCGACGGAGGAATAACTACGAGCAGTACTTC. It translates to CASSARRRNNYEQYF.

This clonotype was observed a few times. This CDR3 is CACGTDTQYF. The CDR3 DNA is TGTGCCTGCGGGACAGATACGCAGTATTTT. The V and J genes are TRBV27 and TRBJ2-3; a possible D gene is TRBD2 (5 bases). Germline V gene lookup returns CDR1 MNHEY and CDR2 SMNVEV (reference sequence). The CDR3 extends over 10 amino acids. Trimming took off 11 bases at V and 3 bases at J, with 6 bases between the two ends.

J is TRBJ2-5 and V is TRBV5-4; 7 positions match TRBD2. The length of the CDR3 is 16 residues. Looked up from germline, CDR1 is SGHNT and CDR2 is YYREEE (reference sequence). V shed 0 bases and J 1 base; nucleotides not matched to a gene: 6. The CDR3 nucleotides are TGTGCCAGCAGCTTGGTGGACCCGGGGGGCCAAGAGACCCAGTACTTC. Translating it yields CASSLVDPGGQETQYF.

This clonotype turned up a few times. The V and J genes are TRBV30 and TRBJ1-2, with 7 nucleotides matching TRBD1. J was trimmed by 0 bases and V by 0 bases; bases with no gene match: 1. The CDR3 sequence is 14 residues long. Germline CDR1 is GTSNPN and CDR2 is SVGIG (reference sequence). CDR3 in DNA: TGTGCCTGGAGTGTGGGACAGTCTAACTATGGCTACACCTTC. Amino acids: CAWSVGQSNYGYTF.

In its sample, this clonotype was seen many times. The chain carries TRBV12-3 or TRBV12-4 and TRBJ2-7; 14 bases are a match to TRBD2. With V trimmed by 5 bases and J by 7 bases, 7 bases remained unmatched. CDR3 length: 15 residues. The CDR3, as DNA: TGTGCCAGCAGTCCCGGACTAGCGGGAGGTCGGGAGCAGTACTTC. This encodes CASSPGLAGGREQYF.

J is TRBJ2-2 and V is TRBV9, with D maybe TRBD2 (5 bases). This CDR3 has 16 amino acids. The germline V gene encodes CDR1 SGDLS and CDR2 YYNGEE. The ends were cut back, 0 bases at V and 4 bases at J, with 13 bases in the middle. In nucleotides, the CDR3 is TGTGCCAGCAGCGTAGCTACAGCGGCCCCCACCGGGGAGCTGTTTTTT. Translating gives CASSVATAAPTGELFF.

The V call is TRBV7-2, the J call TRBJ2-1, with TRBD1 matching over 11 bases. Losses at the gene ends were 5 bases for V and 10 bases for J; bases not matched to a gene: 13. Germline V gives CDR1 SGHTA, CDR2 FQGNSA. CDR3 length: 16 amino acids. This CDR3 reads CASSPYRGQGALEQFF. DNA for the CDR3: TGTGCCAGCAGCCCATATCGTGGACAGGGGGCTTTAGAGCAGTTCTTC.

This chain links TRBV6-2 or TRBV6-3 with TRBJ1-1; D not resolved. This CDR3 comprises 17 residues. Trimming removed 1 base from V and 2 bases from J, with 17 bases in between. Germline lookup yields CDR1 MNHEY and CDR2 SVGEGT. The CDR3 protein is CASSYFPAGGHNTEAFF. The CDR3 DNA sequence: TGTGCCAGCAGTTACTTTCCGGCAGGTGGGCATAACACTGAAGCTTTCTTT.

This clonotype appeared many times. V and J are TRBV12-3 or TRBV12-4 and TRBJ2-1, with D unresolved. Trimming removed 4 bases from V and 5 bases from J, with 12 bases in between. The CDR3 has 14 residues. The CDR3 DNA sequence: TGTGCCAGCAGTTCGGGTCGCAATGACAATGAGCAGTTCTTC. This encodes CASSSGRNDNEQFF.

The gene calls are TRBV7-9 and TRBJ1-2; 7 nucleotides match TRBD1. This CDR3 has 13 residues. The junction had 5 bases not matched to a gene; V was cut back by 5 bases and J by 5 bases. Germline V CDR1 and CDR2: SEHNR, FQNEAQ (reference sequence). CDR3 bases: TGTGCCAGCAGCGGCGCAGGGGGGTATGGCTACACCTTC. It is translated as CASSGAGGYGYTF.

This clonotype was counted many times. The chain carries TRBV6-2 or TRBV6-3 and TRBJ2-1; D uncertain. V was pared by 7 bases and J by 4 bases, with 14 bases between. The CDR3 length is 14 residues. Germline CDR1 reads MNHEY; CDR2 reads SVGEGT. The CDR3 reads CASNYQVGYNEQFF. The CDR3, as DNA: TGTGCCAGCAACTACCAGGTGGGGTACAATGAGCAGTTCTTC.

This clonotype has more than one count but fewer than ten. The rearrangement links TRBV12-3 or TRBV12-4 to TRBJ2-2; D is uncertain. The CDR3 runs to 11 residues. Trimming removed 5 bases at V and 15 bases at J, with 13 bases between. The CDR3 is CASSPLPVMFF. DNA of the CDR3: TGTGCCAGCAGTCCCCTCCCCGTGATGTTTTTT.

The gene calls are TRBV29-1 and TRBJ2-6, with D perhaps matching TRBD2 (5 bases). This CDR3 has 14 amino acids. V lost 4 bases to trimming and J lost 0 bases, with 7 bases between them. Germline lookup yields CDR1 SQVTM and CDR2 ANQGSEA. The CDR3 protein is CSVGAVSGANVLTF. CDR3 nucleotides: TGCAGCGTTGGAGCGGTCTCTGGGGCCAACGTCCTGACTTTC.

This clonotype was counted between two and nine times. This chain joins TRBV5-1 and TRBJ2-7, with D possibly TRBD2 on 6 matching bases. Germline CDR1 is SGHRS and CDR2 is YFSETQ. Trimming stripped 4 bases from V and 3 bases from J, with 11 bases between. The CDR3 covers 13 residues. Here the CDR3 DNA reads TGCGCCAGCAGCCGGGACTCCGGCTACGAGCAGTACTTC. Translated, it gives CASSRDSGYEQYF.

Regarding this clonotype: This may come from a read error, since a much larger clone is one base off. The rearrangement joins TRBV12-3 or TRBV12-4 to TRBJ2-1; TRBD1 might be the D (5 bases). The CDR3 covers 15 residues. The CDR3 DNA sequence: TGTGCCAGCAGTCACCGACAGAGCTCCAACAATGAGCAGTTCTTC. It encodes CASSHRQSSNNEQFF.

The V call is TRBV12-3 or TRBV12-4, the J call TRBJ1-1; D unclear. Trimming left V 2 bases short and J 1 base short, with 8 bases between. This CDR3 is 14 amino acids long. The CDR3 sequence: CASSLRPSNTEAFF. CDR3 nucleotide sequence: TGTGCCAGCAGTTTAAGGCCCTCGAACACTGAAGCTTTCTTT.

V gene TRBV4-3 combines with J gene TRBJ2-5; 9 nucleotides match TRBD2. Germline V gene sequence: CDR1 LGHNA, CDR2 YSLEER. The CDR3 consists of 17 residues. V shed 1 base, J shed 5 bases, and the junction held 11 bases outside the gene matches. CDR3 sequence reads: CASSQGIGGGAGETQYF. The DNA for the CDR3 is TGCGCCAGCAGCCAAGGAATTGGCGGGGGGGCCGGGGAGACCCAGTACTTC.

DNA for the CDR3: TGCAGCGTTGACCCCAATGGCGGCTACACCTTC. This translates into CSVDPNGGYTF. The V gene is TRBV29-1, the J gene TRBJ1-2; D remains unclear. CDR1 is SQVTM, CDR2 ANQGSEA, per germline. The CDR3 is 11 amino acids. V lost 3 bases to trimming and J lost 8 bases, with 10 bases between them.